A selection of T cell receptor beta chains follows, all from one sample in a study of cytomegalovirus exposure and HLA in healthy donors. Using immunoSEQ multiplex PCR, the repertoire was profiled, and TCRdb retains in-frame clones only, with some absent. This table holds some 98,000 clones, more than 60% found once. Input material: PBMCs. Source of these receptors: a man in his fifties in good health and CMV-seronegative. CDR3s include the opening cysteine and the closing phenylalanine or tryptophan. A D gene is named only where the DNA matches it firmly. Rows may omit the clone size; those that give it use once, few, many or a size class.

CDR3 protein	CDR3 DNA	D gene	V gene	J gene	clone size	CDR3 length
CASSPGTANYGYTF	TGTGCCAGCTCACCGGGGACAGCTAACTATGGCTACACCTTC	TRBD1	TRBV18	TRBJ1-2	-	14
CASSQEASGPYEQYF	TGTGCCAGCAGCCAAGAAGCGAGCGGTCCCTACGAGCAGTACTTC	-	TRBV4-2	TRBJ2-7	-	15
CASSGQGARTEAFF	TGTGCCAGCAGTGGACAGGGGGCGAGGACTGAAGCTTTCTTT	TRBD1	TRBV6-5	TRBJ1-1	-	14
CASSRQGTRSYEQYF	TGTGCCAGCAGCCGACAGGGAACTAGGAGCTACGAGCAGTACTTC	TRBD1	TRBV7-9	TRBJ2-7	-	15
CASSTSGRISYEQYF	TGTGCCAGCAGCACTAGCGGGAGGATCTCCTACGAGCAGTACTTC	-	TRBV21-1	TRBJ2-7	-	15
CASSLFGPNTGELFF	TGCGCCAGCAGCTTGTTTGGCCCGAACACCGGGGAGCTGTTTTTT	-	TRBV5-1	TRBJ2-2	-	15
CASSLGGAPGETQYF	TGTGCCAGCAGTCTGGGGGGGGCGCCAGGCGAGACCCAGTACTTC	-	TRBV6-5	TRBJ2-5	-	15
CASSALGRGGNQPQHF	TGTGCCAGCAGTGCCCTCGGGAGGGGAGGCAATCAGCCCCAGCATTTT	-	TRBV28	TRBJ1-5	few	16
CASSELTIRVVDQPQHF	TGTGCCAGCAGTGAACTGACCATCAGGGTTGTGGATCAGCCCCAGCATTTT	-	TRBV28	TRBJ1-5	-	17
CASSQDSMAGGNQPQHF	TGCGCCAGCAGCCAAGATTCGATGGCAGGGGGCAATCAGCCCCAGCATTTT	-	TRBV4-1	TRBJ1-5	-	17
CAISSLPSGRASNEQFF	TGTGCCATCAGTTCTTTACCCAGCGGGAGGGCCAGCAATGAGCAGTTCTTC	TRBD2	TRBV10-3	TRBJ2-1	-	17
CASNTPRTARHGYTF	TGTGCCAGTAATACTCCGCGGACAGCTAGACATGGCTACACCTTC	-	TRBV19	TRBJ1-2	-	15
CASVQRNTGELFF	TGTGCCAGCGTACAGAGGAACACCGGGGAGCTGTTTTTT	-	TRBV28	TRBJ2-2	-	13
CASSSPAGGRDGYTF	TGTGCCAGCAGTTCCCCTGCTGGGGGCCGGGATGGCTACACCTTC	-	TRBV28	TRBJ1-2	few	15
CASSQDRGMARGYTF	TGCGCCAGCAGCCAGGACAGGGGGATGGCTAGAGGCTACACCTTC	TRBD1	TRBV4-3	TRBJ1-2	-	15
CASSLVGTYEQYF	TGTGCCAGCAGCTTGGTCGGGACCTACGAGCAGTACTTC	-	TRBV5-4	TRBJ2-7	-	13
CASSPLTGGTNSYEQYF	TGTGCCAGCTCACCACTAACAGGGGGGACAAACTCCTACGAGCAGTACTTC	TRBD1	TRBV18	TRBJ2-7	few	17
CASGLDTNTEAFF	TGTGCTAGTGGTTTGGACACGAACACTGAAGCTTTCTTT	-	TRBV12-5	TRBJ1-1	-	13
CASSLVGAINQPQHF	TGTGCCAGCAGTTTAGTTGGGGCCATAAATCAGCCCCAGCATTTT	-	TRBV27	TRBJ1-5	-	15
CASRAVDSNQPQHF	TGTGCCAGCAGGGCAGTCGATAGCAATCAGCCCCAGCATTTT	-	TRBV2	TRBJ1-5	-	14
CASSSLGPYSNQPQHF	TGTGCCAGCAGTTCGTTGGGGCCTTATAGCAATCAGCCCCAGCATTTT	-	TRBV6-6	TRBJ1-5	-	16
CASTPQGASRYEQYF	TGTGCCAGCACCCCCCAGGGGGCGTCTCGCTACGAGCAGTACTTC	TRBD1	TRBV5-4	TRBJ2-7	-	15
CASRGDRHSPLHF	TGTGCCAGCAGAGGGGACAGACATTCACCCCTCCACTTT	TRBD1	TRBV6-1	TRBJ1-6	-	13
CASSKEEGADRRRMSSAFF	TGTGCCAGCAGCAAAGAAGAAGGGGCGGACAGGAGGAGGATGTCATCAGCTTTCTTT	-	TRBV21-1	TRBJ1-1	-	19
CASNRVLEPQHF	TGTGCCAGTAACAGGGTTTTAGAGCCCCAGCATTTT	-	TRBV6-6	TRBJ1-5	once	12
CASSLGQGFAFYEQYF	TGCGCCAGCAGCTTGGGACAGGGGTTTGCTTTCTACGAGCAGTACTTC	TRBD1	TRBV5-1	TRBJ2-7	-	16
CASKFIGYTF	TGTGCCAGCAAATTCATCGGCTACACCTTC	-	TRBV19	TRBJ1-2	-	10
CASSMDRGIGSPLHF	TGTGCCAGTAGTATGGACAGGGGAATTGGTTCACCCCTCCACTTT	TRBD1	TRBV19	TRBJ1-6	-	15
CASSAGLQQETQYF	TGTGCCAGCAGCGCCGGACTACAACAAGAGACCCAGTACTTC	-	TRBV6-5	TRBJ2-5	-	14
CSARGGPEAFF	TGCAGTGCTAGAGGGGGGCCTGAAGCTTTCTTT	-	TRBV20-1	TRBJ1-1	-	11
CASRVAVSSYNEQFF	TGTGCCAGCAGGGTAGCGGTGAGCTCCTACAATGAGCAGTTCTTC	-	TRBV27	TRBJ2-1	-	15
CASSQGLRGTYEQYF	TGTGCCAGCAGCCAAGGGCTTCGCGGAACCTACGAGCAGTACTTC	-	TRBV14	TRBJ2-7	-	15
CASSTGTDIEAFF	TGTGCCAGTAGTACCGGGACAGATATTGAAGCTTTCTTT	TRBD1	TRBV19	TRBJ1-1	few	13
CASSLKGATEAFF	TGTGCCAGCAGTTTAAAGGGGGCCACTGAAGCTTTCTTT	TRBD1	TRBV28	TRBJ1-1	-	13
CASSPHFDGVPPEAFF	TGTGCCAGCAGCCCCCATTTCGACGGGGTCCCCCCTGAAGCTTTCTTT	-	TRBV14	TRBJ1-1	once	16
CASSLASGIFKEQYF	TGCGCCAGCAGCTTGGCCTCAGGGATATTTAAAGAGCAGTACTTC	-	TRBV5-1	TRBJ2-7	-	15
CASSQIAPAGYGYTF	TGTGCCAGCAGTCAAATAGCCCCCGCCGGCTATGGCTACACCTTC	-	TRBV27	TRBJ1-2	-	15
CASNAGRGMNTEAFF	TGTGCCAGCAATGCAGGGAGGGGGATGAACACTGAAGCTTTCTTT	-	TRBV6-1	TRBJ1-1	-	15
CASSRDQQGGNQPQHF	TGTGCCAGCAGCAGGGATCAACAGGGGGGCAATCAGCCCCAGCATTTT	TRBD1	TRBV5-5	TRBJ1-5	-	16
CASSLKTGIQETQYF	TGTGCCAGCAGCTTAAAAACAGGAATCCAAGAGACCCAGTACTTC	-	TRBV7-3	TRBJ2-5	-	15
CASSPLAGGPWNEQFF	TGTGCCAGCAGCCCCCTAGCGGGAGGGCCGTGGAATGAGCAGTTCTTC	TRBD2	TRBV9	TRBJ2-1	-	16
CASEIHGTGTYEQYF	TGTGCCAGCGAAATCCACGGGACAGGTACCTACGAGCAGTACTTC	TRBD1	TRBV7-9	TRBJ2-7	-	15
CASSSGTGAGRTGELFF	TGTGCCAGCAGCTCAGGGACAGGTGCCGGTCGGACCGGGGAGCTGTTTTTT	TRBD1	TRBV5-4	TRBJ2-2	once	17
CASSFMGLAYEQYF	TGTGCCAGCAGCTTCATGGGACTAGCGTACGAGCAGTACTTC	TRBD2	TRBV7-9	TRBJ2-7	medium-sized	14
CASSAKQGWTGELFF	TGCGCCAGCAGCGCTAAACAGGGGTGGACCGGGGAGCTGTTTTTT	TRBD1	TRBV5-1	TRBJ2-2	once	15
CASSLDRGMNTEAFF	TGTGCCAGCAGCTTGGACAGGGGAATGAACACTGAAGCTTTCTTT	TRBD1	TRBV27	TRBJ1-1	-	15
CASSQAGGSSYEQYF	TGTGCCAGCAGCCAGGCGGGGGGTAGCTCCTACGAGCAGTACTTC	TRBD2	TRBV4-2	TRBJ2-7	-	15
CATLQIGVVTTGELFF	TGTGCCACCCTCCAAATAGGGGTGGTTACCACCGGGGAGCTGTTTTTT	-	TRBV10-3	TRBJ2-2	-	16
CSSSLGLGDGYTF	TGTTCCAGCAGCTTAGGTTTGGGCGACGGCTACACCTTC	-	TRBV7-9	TRBJ1-2	-	13
CASSTGGVPTEAFF	TGTGCCAGTAGTACCGGGGGGGTGCCCACTGAAGCTTTCTTT	-	TRBV19	TRBJ1-1	-	14
CTSSQVFRGGRPGTDTQYF	TGCACCAGCAGCCAAGTTTTTCGGGGGGGCAGGCCTGGCACAGATACGCAGTATTTT	-	TRBV1	TRBJ2-3	-	19
CASREGGATDTQYF	TGCGCCAGCAGAGAAGGGGGAGCCACAGATACGCAGTATTTT	-	TRBV10-1	TRBJ2-3	-	14
CAISESWTGGTGELFF	TGTGCCATCAGTGAGTCGTGGACAGGGGGCACCGGGGAGCTGTTTTTT	TRBD1	TRBV10-3	TRBJ2-2	-	16
CASSRGPSYEQYF	TGCGCCAGCTCCCGCGGTCCTTCCTACGAGCAGTACTTC	-	TRBV10-2	TRBJ2-7	-	13